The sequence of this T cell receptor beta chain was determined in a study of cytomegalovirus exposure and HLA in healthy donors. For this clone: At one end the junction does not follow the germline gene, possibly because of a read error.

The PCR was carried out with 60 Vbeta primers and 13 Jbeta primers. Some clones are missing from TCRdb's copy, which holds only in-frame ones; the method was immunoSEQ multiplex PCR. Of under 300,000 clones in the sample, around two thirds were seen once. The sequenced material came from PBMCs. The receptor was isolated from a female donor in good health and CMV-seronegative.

The CDR3 DNA reads as TGTTCCAGCAGCCCGCTTACGGGACAGGGGAGCTATGGCTACACCTTC. It encodes CSSSPLTGQGSYGYTF. V is TRBV7-9 and J is TRBJ1-2; 10 bases align to TRBD1. Germline V gene data show CDR1 as SEHNR and CDR2 as FQNEAQ (reference sequence). The CDR3 is 16 residues long. The full variable domain, in which reference TRBV7-9 and TRBJ1-2 provide the parts outside the CDR3, is DTGVSQNPRHKITKRGQNVTFRCDPISEHNRLYWYRQTLGQGPEFLTYFQNEAQLEKSRLLSDRFSAERPKGSFSTLEIQRTEQGDSAMYLCSSSPLTGQGSYGYTFGSGTRLTVV.